Each of the 25 T cell receptor beta chains below was sequenced from the same sample in a study of control samples from healthy donors and cancer patients. Data came from immunoSEQ multiplex PCR; TCRdb stores just in-frame clones and leaves some out. The table has approximately 160,000 clones, roughly nine tenths seen once. Sequenced input: blood. The receptor set was obtained from a woman under 40 in good health.

The V gene is TRBV11-3, the J gene TRBJ1-1; TRBD1 is a possible D gene (6 bases). V lost 5 bases and J lost 10, with 17 bases in between. CDR1 is SGHNT and CDR2 is YENEEA in the germline V gene. CDR3 length: 13 amino acids. The CDR3 here is CASSQDPAGAAFF. The CDR3 DNA is TGTGCCAGCAGCCAGGATCCCGCAGGGGCAGCTTTCTTT.

The J gene is TRBJ2-1, the V gene TRBV7-7; no clear D gene. CDR1 is SSHAT and CDR2 is FNYEAQ in the germline V gene (reference sequence). V was pared by 0 bases and J by 5 bases, with 11 bases between. The CDR3 sequence is 15 residues long. The CDR3: CASSLAPGSNNEQFF. CDR3 DNA sequence: TGTGCCAGCAGCTTAGCCCCGGGCTCGAACAATGAGCAGTTCTTC.

The genes are TRBV11-2 and TRBJ2-2, with 13 bases fitting TRBD2. The V gene's germline CDR1 is SGHAT and CDR2 FQNNGV. V lost 6 bases and J lost 6; bases outside the gene matches: 1. The CDR3 is 14 amino acids. CDR3 region: CASRGLAGPGELFF. The CDR3 coding sequence is TGTGCCAGCAGGGGACTAGCGGGACCCGGGGAGCTGTTTTTT.

The DNA for the CDR3 is TGTGCCAGCAGCGTAGGACGTCGGGGGACTAGCTATTACAATGAGCAGTTCTTC. It specifies CASSVGRRGTSYYNEQFF. The rearrangement links TRBV9 to TRBJ2-1; 9 nucleotides agree with TRBD2. This CDR3 spans 18 amino acids. Germline values: CDR1 SGDLS, CDR2 YYNGEE. V lost 0 bases and J lost 4; bases outside the gene matches: 11.

For the CDR3, the DNA is TGCGCCAGCAGCTTGGGAGCGGGAGGGCCCCACAATGAGCAGTTCTTC. Residues: CASSLGAGGPHNEQFF. The rearrangement joins TRBV5-1 to TRBJ2-1; 10 bases are a match to TRBD2. CDR1 SGHRS and CDR2 YFSETQ come from the germline V gene. Unmatched junction bases numbered 5, after V lost 0 bases and J lost 5 bases. CDR3 length equals 16 residues.

Of note for this clone: Other nucleotide sequences from this sample produce the same CDR3. This chain uses TRBV28 with TRBJ1-3; no clear D gene. V was clipped by 2 bases and J by 4 bases, with 3 bases between them. Looked up from germline, CDR1 is MDHEN and CDR2 is SYDVKM. CDR3 length: 12 amino acids. This CDR3 is CASSLTGNTIYF. The CDR3 coding sequence is TGTGCCAGCAGTTTAACGGGAAACACCATATATTTT. Full variable domain (outside the CDR3, taken from reference TRBV28 and TRBJ1-3): DVKVTQSSRYLVKRTGEKVFLECVQDMDHENMFWYRQDPGLGLRLIYFSYDVKMKEKGDIPEGYSVSREKKERFSLILESASTNQTSMYLCASSLTGNTIYFGEGSWLTVV.

The rearrangement joins TRBV6-5 to TRBJ2-3; D remains unclear. This CDR3 is built from 12 residues. V gave up 6 bases and J gave up 2 bases, with 6 bases separating them. CDR1 and CDR2 (germline): MNHEY, SVGAGI. The CDR3 DNA is TGTGCCAGCAGCCGTCCCACAGATACGCAGTATTTT. This gives the protein CASSRPTDTQYF.

This chain connects TRBV6-6 to TRBJ2-7; D perhaps matches TRBD1 (5 bases). The CDR3 sequence is 14 residues long. Trimming pared 2 bases from V and 0 bases from J, leaving 8 bases between. CDR1 is MNHNY and CDR2 is SVGAGI in the germline V gene (reference sequence). Here the CDR3 DNA reads TGTGCCAGCAGTTACACTGACAGCTCCTACGAGCAGTACTTC. Translated: CASSYTDSSYEQYF.

The rearrangement joins TRBV7-9 to TRBJ1-5; TRBD1 matches 7 bases. The V gene end was trimmed by 5 bases and the J gene end by 4 bases; junction bases not matched to a gene: 11. The CDR3 has 16 residues. CDR1 is SEHNR and CDR2 is FQNEAQ in the germline V gene (reference sequence). The CDR3 spells CASSPGSGGRNQPQHF. CDR3 nucleotide sequence: TGTGCCAGCAGCCCGGGCTCAGGGGGTAGGAATCAGCCCCAGCATTTT.

The rearrangement links TRBV5-4 to TRBJ2-1; 8 positions match TRBD2. The length of the CDR3 is 15 residues. V was clipped by 2 bases and J by 3 bases; unmatched bases: 4. Looked up from germline, CDR1 is SGHNT and CDR2 is YYREEE (reference sequence). In DNA form, the CDR3 reads TGTGCCAGCAGCTTCGGGCTAGCGGGCTACAATGAGCAGTTCTTC. Amino acid sequence: CASSFGLAGYNEQFF.

This chain joins TRBV15 and TRBJ2-7; D gene unclear. CDR1 is LNHNV, CDR2 YYDKDF, per germline (reference sequence). The CDR3 is made up of 13 amino acids. V was trimmed by 3 bases and J by 3 bases, leaving 9 bases between them. As DNA, the CDR3 is TGTGCCACCAGCAGGGGTATAAACTACGAGCAGTACTTC. Translating it yields CATSRGINYEQYF.

This rearrangement joins TRBV24-1 to TRBJ2-3, with TRBD1 matching 7 bases. The junction had 5 bases not matched to a gene; V was cut back by 5 bases and J by 1 base. The CDR3 has 15 amino acids. The germline V gene has CDR1 KGHDR and CDR2 SFDVKD. The CDR3 sequence is CATSAGTAGTDTQYF. CDR3 bases: TGTGCCACCAGTGCCGGGACAGCGGGCACAGATACGCAGTATTTT.

The chain recombines TRBV19 with TRBJ2-5, with a tentative D call TRBD2 (6 bases). CDR3 length equals 16 residues. Looked up from germline, CDR1 is LNHDA and CDR2 is SQIVND (reference sequence). V was shortened by 4 bases and J by 5 bases, with 20 bases between the two germline ends. The CDR3 protein is CASSRGDGYRRETQYF. In DNA form, the CDR3 reads TGTGCCAGTAGTAGGGGGGATGGGTATAGGCGGGAGACCCAGTACTTC.

The chain has TRBV19 and TRBJ2-7; the D is unclear. There are 12 residues in the CDR3. Germline loops: CDR1 LNHDA, CDR2 SQIVND (reference sequence). With 3 bases removed from V and 4 bases from J, the gap between germline ends came to 7 bases. CDR3 protein: CASSMWGYEQYF. In DNA, the CDR3 is TGTGCCAGTAGTATGTGGGGATACGAGCAGTACTTC.

The rearrangement joins TRBV15 to TRBJ2-3; D gene uncertain. The CDR3 is 12 amino acids. Germline loops: CDR1 LNHNV, CDR2 YYDKDF (reference sequence). Trimming removed 1 base from V and 2 bases from J, with 1 base in between. DNA for the CDR3: TGTGCCACCAGCAGAGCCACAGATACGCAGTATTTT. It codes for CATSRATDTQYF.

The chain recombines TRBV5-4 with TRBJ2-2; 9 bases are shared with TRBD1. The CDR3 contains 17 residues. Unmatched junction bases numbered 8, after V lost 1 base and J lost 4 bases. Germline CDR1 SGHNT, CDR2 YYREEE (reference sequence). CDR3 residues: CASSLSQGARGTGELFF. CDR3 in DNA: TGTGCCAGCAGCTTGTCACAGGGGGCGAGGGGCACCGGGGAGCTGTTTTTT. Combining the CDR3 with reference TRBV5-4 and TRBJ2-2 gives the whole variable domain ETGVTQSPTHLIKTRGQQVTLRCSSQSGHNTVSWYQQALGQGPQFIFQYYREEENGRGNFPPRFSGLQFPNYSSELNVNALELDDSALYLCASSLSQGARGTGELFFGEGSRLTVL.

The chain uses TRBV2 and TRBJ1-4; the D gene is possibly TRBD1 (6 bases). CDR1 is SNHLY and CDR2 is FYNNEI in the germline V gene. The CDR3 covers 16 residues. V was shortened by 1 base and J by 11 bases, with 20 bases between the two germline ends. The CDR3 coding sequence is TGTGCCAGCAGTGAAGTGGGGGCAGACCTATTTCAGAAACTGTTTTTT. This translates into CASSEVGADLFQKLFF.

This clone was seen once. The J gene is TRBJ1-5, the V gene TRBV9; TRBD1 is a possible D gene (6 bases). Germline lookup yields CDR1 SGDLS and CDR2 YYNGEE. The V end lost 4 bases, the J end lost 2 bases, and 13 bases lay between the germline ends. The CDR3 consists of 15 residues. CDR3 sequence: CASSRRDKRNQPQHF. The CDR3 DNA reads as TGTGCCAGCAGCAGAAGGGACAAACGCAATCAGCCCCAGCATTTT.

The rearrangement uses TRBV11-2 and TRBJ2-7; TRBD2 aligns across 8 bases. Germline V gives CDR1 SGHAT, CDR2 FQNNGV. This CDR3 is 14 amino acids long. With 3 bases clipped from V and 4 bases from J, the junction kept 5 bases outside the gene matches. This chain's CDR3 is CASSFGTRMYEQYF. The DNA for the CDR3 is TGTGCCAGCAGCTTTGGGACTAGAATGTACGAGCAGTACTTC. Filled out from reference TRBV11-2 and TRBJ2-7, the complete variable domain reads EAGVAQSPRYKIIEKRQSVAFWCNPISGHATLYWYQQILGQGPKLLIQFQNNGVVDDSQLPKDRFSAERLKGVDSTLKIQPAKLEDSAVYLCASSFGTRMYEQYFGPGTRLTVT.

V usage is TRBV5-6 and J usage is TRBJ2-3, with TRBD2 matching over 7 bases. CDR1 SGHDT and CDR2 YYEEEE come from the germline V gene. V shed 1 base and J 0 bases; nucleotides not matched to a gene: 5. This CDR3 has 16 amino acids. CDR3 region: CASSLSLAASTDTQYF. Written as DNA, the CDR3 is TGTGCCAGCAGCTTGAGTCTAGCGGCTAGCACAGATACGCAGTATTTT.

The chain uses TRBV5-1 and TRBJ2-5; TRBD1 matches at 7 bases. V shed 0 bases and J 3 bases; nucleotides not matched to a gene: 2. The CDR3 consists of 14 residues. The germline V gene has CDR1 SGHRS and CDR2 YFSETQ. The CDR3 protein is CASSLGQGEETQYF. For the CDR3, the DNA is TGCGCCAGCAGCTTGGGACAGGGTGAAGAGACCCAGTACTTC.

The rearrangement links TRBV6-1 to TRBJ2-2; D unclear. V was cut by 4 bases and J by 1 base, with 13 bases left in between. Per germline, CDR1 MNHNS and CDR2 SASEGT. The CDR3 spans 16 residues. CDR3 bases: TGTGCCAGCAGTGTGACGGGTTCCCTGAACACCGGGGAGCTGTTTTTT. Protein: CASSVTGSLNTGELFF.

This clone is medium-sized within its sample. V and J are TRBV6-1 and TRBJ2-7; 7 bases are shared with TRBD1. J gave up 1 base and V 2 bases, and 5 bases lay outside the gene matches. Per the germline V gene, CDR1 is MNHNS and CDR2 is SASEGT. The length of the CDR3 is 15 residues. The CDR3 DNA follows: TGTGCCAGCAGTGAAATACAGGGGTCTTCCTACGAGCAGTACTTC. As protein: CASSEIQGSSYEQYF.

The chain recombines TRBV10-3 with TRBJ2-3; no clear D. Germline V gives CDR1 ENHRY, CDR2 SYGVKD. The V and J ends lost 0 bases and 1 base respectively, with 5 bases between them. The length of the CDR3 is 14 residues. The CDR3 region is CAISESVGTDTQYF. CDR3 DNA sequence: TGTGCCATCAGTGAGTCGGTGGGCACAGATACGCAGTATTTT.

CDR3 residues: CATNVGAGPLRTQYF. The DNA of the CDR3 is TGTGCCACCAACGTGGGAGCCGGCCCTTTGAGAACGCAGTATTTT. The rearrangement uses TRBV15 and TRBJ2-3; TRBD2 is a possible D gene (5 bases). V lost 7 bases and J 9 bases, leaving 23 bases between the germline ends. The CDR3 length is 15 residues. The V gene's germline CDR1 is LNHNV and CDR2 YYDKDF (reference sequence).